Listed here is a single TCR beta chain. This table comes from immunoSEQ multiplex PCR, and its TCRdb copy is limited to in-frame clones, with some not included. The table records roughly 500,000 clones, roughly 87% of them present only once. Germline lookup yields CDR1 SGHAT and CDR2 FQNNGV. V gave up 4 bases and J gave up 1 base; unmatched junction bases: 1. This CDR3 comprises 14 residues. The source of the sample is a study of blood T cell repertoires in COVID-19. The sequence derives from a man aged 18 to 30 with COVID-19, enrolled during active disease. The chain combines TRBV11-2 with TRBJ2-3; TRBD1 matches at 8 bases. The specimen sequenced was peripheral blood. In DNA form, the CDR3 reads TGTGCCAGCAGCTCGGGACAGGGCACAGATACGCAGTATTTT. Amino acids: CASSSGQGTDTQYF. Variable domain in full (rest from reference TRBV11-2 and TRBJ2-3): EAGVAQSPRYKIIEKRQSVAFWCNPISGHATLYWYQQILGQGPKLLIQFQNNGVVDDSQLPKDRFSAERLKGVDSTLKIQPAKLEDSAVYLCASSSGQGTDTQYFGPGTRLTVL.